This T cell receptor (beta chain) derives from a study of blood T cell repertoires in COVID-19. Study as a whole: The study drew acute and convalescent COVID-19 samples from the United States, Italy and Spain. The cDNA or gDNA used as material had been derived from T cells, B-cell-depleted T cells, or PBMCs.

Recruited during active infection, patients (from Seattle) were subsequently followed longitudinally. The trim removed 5 bases at V and 8 bases at J, leaving 2 bases unmatched. The CDR3 consists of 12 residues. Under the authors' procedure: Amplified reference gene primers provided the basis for estimating nucleated cell counts. TCRdb's copy holds only in-frame clones and misses some; the assay was immunoSEQ multiplex PCR. V and J calls and clone size follow that table, whereas D and trimming were derived from the DNA. Of 250,000 to 350,000 clones in the sample, approximately 84% are singletons; the top ten hold more than 1.1%.

The TCR sequence derives from a human donor with COVID-19, enrolled during active disease. The donor label of this sample is uncertain. The rearrangement joins TRBV12-3 or TRBV12-4 to TRBJ2-1; TRBD2 agrees at 8 bases. The specimen was peripheral blood. CDR3 amino acids: CASSPAGDEQFF. Written as DNA, the CDR3 is TGTGCCAGCAGTCCAGCGGGGGATGAGCAGTTCTTC.